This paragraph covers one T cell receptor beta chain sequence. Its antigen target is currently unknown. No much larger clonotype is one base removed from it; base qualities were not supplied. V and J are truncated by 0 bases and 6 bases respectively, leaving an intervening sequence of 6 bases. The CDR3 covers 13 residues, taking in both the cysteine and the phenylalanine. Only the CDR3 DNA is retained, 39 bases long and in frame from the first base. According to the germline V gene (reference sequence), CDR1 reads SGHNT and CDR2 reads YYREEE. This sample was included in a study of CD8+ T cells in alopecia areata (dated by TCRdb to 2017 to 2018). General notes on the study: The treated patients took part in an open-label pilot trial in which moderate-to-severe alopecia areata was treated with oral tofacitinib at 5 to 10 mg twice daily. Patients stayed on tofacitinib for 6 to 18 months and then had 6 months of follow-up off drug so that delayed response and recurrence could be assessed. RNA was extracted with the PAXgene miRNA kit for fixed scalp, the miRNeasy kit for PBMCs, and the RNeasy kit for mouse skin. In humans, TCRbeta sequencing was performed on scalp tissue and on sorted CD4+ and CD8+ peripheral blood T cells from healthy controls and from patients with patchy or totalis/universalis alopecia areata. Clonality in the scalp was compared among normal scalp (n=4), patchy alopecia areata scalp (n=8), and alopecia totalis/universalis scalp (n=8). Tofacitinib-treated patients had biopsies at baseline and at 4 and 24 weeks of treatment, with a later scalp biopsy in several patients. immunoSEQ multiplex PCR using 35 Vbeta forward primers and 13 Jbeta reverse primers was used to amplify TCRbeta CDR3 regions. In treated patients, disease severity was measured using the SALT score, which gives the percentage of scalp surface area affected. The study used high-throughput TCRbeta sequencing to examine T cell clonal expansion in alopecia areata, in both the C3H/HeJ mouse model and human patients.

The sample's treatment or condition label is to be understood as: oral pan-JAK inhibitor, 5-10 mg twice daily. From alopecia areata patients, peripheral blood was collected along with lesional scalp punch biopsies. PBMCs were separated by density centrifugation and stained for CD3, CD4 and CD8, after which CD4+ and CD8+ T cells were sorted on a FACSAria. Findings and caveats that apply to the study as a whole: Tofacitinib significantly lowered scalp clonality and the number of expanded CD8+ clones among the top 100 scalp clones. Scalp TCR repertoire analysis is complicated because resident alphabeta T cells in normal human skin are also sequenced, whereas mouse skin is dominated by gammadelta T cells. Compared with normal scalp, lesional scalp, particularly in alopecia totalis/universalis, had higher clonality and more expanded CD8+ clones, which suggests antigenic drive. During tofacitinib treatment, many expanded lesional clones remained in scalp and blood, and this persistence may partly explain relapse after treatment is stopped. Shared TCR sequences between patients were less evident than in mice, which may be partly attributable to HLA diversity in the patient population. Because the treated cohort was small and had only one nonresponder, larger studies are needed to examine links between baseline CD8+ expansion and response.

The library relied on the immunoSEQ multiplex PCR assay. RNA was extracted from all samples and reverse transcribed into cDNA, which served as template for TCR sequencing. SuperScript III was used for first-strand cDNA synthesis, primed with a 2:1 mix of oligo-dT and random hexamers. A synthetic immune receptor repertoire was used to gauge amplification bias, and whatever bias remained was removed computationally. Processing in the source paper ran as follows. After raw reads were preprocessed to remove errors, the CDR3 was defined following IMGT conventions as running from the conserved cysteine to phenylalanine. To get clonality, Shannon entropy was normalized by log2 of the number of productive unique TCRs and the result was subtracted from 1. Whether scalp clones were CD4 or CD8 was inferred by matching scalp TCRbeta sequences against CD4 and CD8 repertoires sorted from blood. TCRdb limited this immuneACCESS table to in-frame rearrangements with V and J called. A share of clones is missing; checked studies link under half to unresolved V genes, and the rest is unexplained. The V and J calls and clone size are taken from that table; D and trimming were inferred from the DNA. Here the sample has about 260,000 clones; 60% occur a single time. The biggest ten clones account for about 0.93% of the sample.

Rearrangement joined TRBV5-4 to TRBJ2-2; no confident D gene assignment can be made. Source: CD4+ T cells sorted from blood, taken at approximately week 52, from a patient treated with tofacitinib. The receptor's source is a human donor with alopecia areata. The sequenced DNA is TGTGCCAGCAGCTTGGTAGGGTCCGGGGAGCTGTTTTTT. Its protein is CASSLVGSGELFF.